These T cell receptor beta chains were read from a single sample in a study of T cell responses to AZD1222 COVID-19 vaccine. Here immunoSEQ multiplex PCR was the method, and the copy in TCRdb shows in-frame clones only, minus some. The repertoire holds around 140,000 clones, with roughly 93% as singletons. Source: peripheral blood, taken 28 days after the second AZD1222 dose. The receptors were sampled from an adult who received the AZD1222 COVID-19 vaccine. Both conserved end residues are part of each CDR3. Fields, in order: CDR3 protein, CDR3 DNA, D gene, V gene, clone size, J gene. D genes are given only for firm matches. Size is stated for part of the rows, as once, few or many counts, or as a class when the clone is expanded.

CASSYSIVAGGANTGELFF | TGTGCCAGCAGTTACTCGATAGTAGCGGGGGGCGCGAACACCGGGGAGCTGTTTTTT | TRBD2 | TRBV6-2/TRBV6-3 | . | TRBJ2-2
CAWGQSNTEAFF | TGTGCCTGGGGACAGTCGAACACTGAAGCTTTCTTT | . | TRBV30 | . | TRBJ1-1
CASNQGREAFF | TGTGCCTCGAATCAGGGGCGAGAAGCTTTCTTT | . | TRBV19 | . | TRBJ1-1
CASSLIEGRATDTQYF | TGTGCCAGCAGCTTAATTGAAGGCAGGGCCACAGATACGCAGTATTTT | . | TRBV7-2 | . | TRBJ2-3
CASSYISGGAQYF | TGTGCCAGCAGTTATATCAGCGGGGGGGCTCAGTATTTT | TRBD2 | TRBV6-5 | . | TRBJ2-3
CASSIGPRGNTEAFF | TGTGCCAGTAGTATTGGGCCACGGGGGAACACTGAAGCTTTCTTT | . | TRBV19 | . | TRBJ1-1
CASSLRGGAGGTDTQYF | TGTGCCAGCAGTTTAAGGGGTGGAGCGGGGGGCACAGATACGCAGTATTTT | TRBD2 | TRBV27 | . | TRBJ2-3
CASSPGKEQFF | TGTGCCAGCAGCCCCGGCAAGGAGCAGTTCTTC | . | TRBV9 | once | TRBJ2-1
CASSKGSLNTEAFF | TGTGCCAGCAGTAAAGGGTCCTTGAACACTGAAGCTTTCTTT | . | TRBV27 | . | TRBJ1-1
CASSYESHSNQPQHF | TGTGCCAGCAGTTATGAGTCCCATAGCAATCAGCCCCAGCATTTT | . | TRBV6-6 | . | TRBJ1-5
CASSTHGTGTSYNEQFF | TGTGCCAGTAGTACGCATGGGACAGGTACCTCCTACAATGAGCAGTTCTTC | TRBD1 | TRBV19 | . | TRBJ2-1
CASNKETEAFF | TGTGCCAGCAATAAGGAGACTGAAGCTTTCTTT | . | TRBV2 | . | TRBJ1-1
CASSLGGNSPLHF | TGTGCCAGCAGTTTAGGAGGGAATTCACCCCTCCACTTT | . | TRBV12-3/TRBV12-4 | . | TRBJ1-6
CASSEGPRGTEAFF | TGTGCCAGCTCAGAGGGGCCAAGGGGGACTGAAGCTTTCTTT | . | TRBV18 | . | TRBJ1-1
CASSRGTAGNTEAFF | TGTGCCAGCTCACGGGGAACGGCGGGGAACACTGAAGCTTTCTTT | . | TRBV3-1/TRBV3-2 | . | TRBJ1-1
CASSTPTNEKLFF | TGTGCCAGCAGTACGCCAACTAATGAAAAACTGTTTTTT | . | TRBV25-1 | . | TRBJ1-4
CATTARRGFKILTGELFF | TGTGCCACGACCGCCCGTCGGGGTTTTAAAATCCTGACCGGGGAGCTGTTTTTT | . | TRBV15 | . | TRBJ2-2
CASSDPSGANVLTF | TGTGCCAGCAGCGACCCATCTGGGGCCAACGTCCTGACTTTC | . | TRBV9 | . | TRBJ2-6
CASSSRGDRGTDTQYF | TGTGCCAGCAGCTCTAGAGGGGACAGGGGAACAGATACGCAGTATTTT | TRBD1 | TRBV7-6 | . | TRBJ2-3
CASSLKYQPQHF | TGTGCCAGCAGTTTAAAGTATCAGCCCCAGCATTTT | . | TRBV28 | . | TRBJ1-5
CASSPYRPGTDTQYF | TGTGCCAGCAGCCCCTACAGGCCTGGCACAGATACGCAGTATTTT | . | TRBV7-8 | . | TRBJ2-3
CASSEASGTYEQYF | TGTGCCAGCAGTGAAGCAAGCGGTACCTACGAGCAGTACTTC | . | TRBV6-1 | . | TRBJ2-7
CASGQGISGNTIYF | TGTGCCAGCGGACAGGGTATATCTGGAAACACCATATATTTT | TRBD1 | TRBV2 | . | TRBJ1-3
CASRSISGTQYF | TGTGCCAGCAGATCTATCTCAGGCACGCAGTATTTT | . | TRBV12-3/TRBV12-4 | . | TRBJ2-3
CASSTPLLGAEAFF | TGTGCCAGTAGTACCCCACTCCTCGGAGCTGAAGCTTTCTTT | . | TRBV19 | . | TRBJ1-1
CASSIEGRGNTGELFF | TGTGCCAGTAGTATAGAGGGCAGGGGTAACACCGGGGAGCTGTTTTTT | . | TRBV19 | . | TRBJ2-2
CASSSVPGVVGTEAFF | TGTGCCAGCAGTTCAGTTCCCGGAGTCGTGGGGACTGAAGCTTTCTTT | . | TRBV28 | . | TRBJ1-1
CASRLSHFTEAFF | TGTGCCAGCAGACTTTCGCATTTCACTGAAGCTTTCTTT | . | TRBV27 | . | TRBJ1-1
CASSRQSGATEAFF | TGTGCCAGTAGCCGGCAATCCGGGGCCACTGAAGCTTTCTTT | . | TRBV19 | . | TRBJ1-1
CASSPIPDPRGGYTF | TGTGCCAGCAGCCCTATTCCCGATCCCCGTGGAGGCTACACCTTC | . | TRBV5-6 | . | TRBJ1-2
CASSQTPGAYQPQHF | TGTGCCAGCAGCCAAACCCCAGGGGCGTATCAGCCCCAGCATTTT | . | TRBV4-2 | . | TRBJ1-5
CATGISGGNQPQHF | TGTGCCACGGGGATCTCCGGGGGTAATCAGCCCCAGCATTTT | . | TRBV27 | . | TRBJ1-5
CASSYPGTGNTEAFF | TGTGCCAGCAGTTACCCTGGGACGGGAAACACTGAAGCTTTCTTT | . | TRBV6-5 | . | TRBJ1-1
CASSPTESKNNQPQHF | TGTGCCAGCAGCCCGACTGAGTCAAAGAACAATCAGCCCCAGCATTTT | . | TRBV7-8 | . | TRBJ1-5